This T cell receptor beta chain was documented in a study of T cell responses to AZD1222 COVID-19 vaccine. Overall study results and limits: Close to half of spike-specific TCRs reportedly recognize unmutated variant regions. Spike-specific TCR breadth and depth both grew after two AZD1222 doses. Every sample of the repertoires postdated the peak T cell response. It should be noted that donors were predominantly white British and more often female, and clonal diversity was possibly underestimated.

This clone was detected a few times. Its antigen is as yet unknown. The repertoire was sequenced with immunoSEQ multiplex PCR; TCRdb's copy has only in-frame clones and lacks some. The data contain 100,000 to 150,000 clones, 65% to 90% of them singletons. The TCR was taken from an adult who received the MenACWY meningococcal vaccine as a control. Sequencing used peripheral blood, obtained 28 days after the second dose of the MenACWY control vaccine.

CDR3 coding DNA: TGTGCCAGCAGCTTCATCTCCCCGGGGGGACAGGGGGCCCTGAACACTGAAGCTTTCTTT. Translation: CASSFISPGGQGALNTEAFF. The chain recombines TRBV7-6 with TRBJ1-1; the match to TRBD1 covers 12 bases. The germline V gene has CDR1 SGHVS and CDR2 FNYEAQ. This CDR3 is built from 20 residues. V shed 3 bases, J shed 0 bases, and the junction held 14 bases outside the gene matches.